This T cell receptor beta chain came from a study of tumor and adjacent non-tumor tissue in lung cancer. Looking at the study overall: Patients were aged roughly 31 to 76, roughly nine men and about five women, stage I to III.

Study-level results: Tumor TCR diversity, when higher, was linked to shorter survival. Compared with tumor, normal lung showed significantly lower TCR diversity. In normal lung, the top 100 clones were significantly more dominant than in tumor.

TCRbeta libraries were built with three rounds of nested PCR, modified from ARM-PCR. Each CDR3 protein is one row after TCRdb ran MiXCR on the multiplex PCR reads. The repertoire holds over 100,000 distinct CDR3 sequences, with around 80% as singletons. This sample's RNA came from whole unsorted tissue. Notes on this clonotype: The antigen is not known. The junction shows a germline mismatch at one end, possibly a read error.

Germline CDR1 is GTSNPN and CDR2 is SVGIG (reference sequence). The CDR3 has 13 amino acids. This TCR came from a woman aged 60-70 years with non-small cell lung cancer. The gene calls are TRBV30 and TRBJ1-1; a weak D match, TRBD1 (5 bases). The sample comprised lung tumor tissue. The CDR3: CVWNDGGNTEAFF. The CDR3 bases are TGTGTCTGGAACGATGGGGGGAACACTGAAGCCTTCTTT.